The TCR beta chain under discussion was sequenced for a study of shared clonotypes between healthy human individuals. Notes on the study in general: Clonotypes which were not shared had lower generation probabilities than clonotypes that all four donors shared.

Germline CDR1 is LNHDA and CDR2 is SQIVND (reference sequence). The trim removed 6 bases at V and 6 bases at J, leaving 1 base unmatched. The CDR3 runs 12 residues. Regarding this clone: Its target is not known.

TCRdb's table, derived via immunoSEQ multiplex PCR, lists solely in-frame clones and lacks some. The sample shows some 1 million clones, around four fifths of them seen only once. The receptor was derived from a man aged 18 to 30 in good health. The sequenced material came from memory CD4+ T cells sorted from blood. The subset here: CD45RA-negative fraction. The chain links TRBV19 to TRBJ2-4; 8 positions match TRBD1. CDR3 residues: CASRGQANIQYF. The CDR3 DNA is TGTGCCAGTAGGGGACAGGCAAACATTCAGTACTTC.